This T cell receptor (beta chain) was observed in a study of identical twins. Study-level results: High-abundance cord blood beta clonotypes had fewer insertions; memory repertoires showed none.

Healthy Caucasian individuals made up all the donors. A universal primer site was created by template switching, with the cDNA bearing unique molecular identifiers. TCRdb re-called the 5' RACE reads with MiXCR, one entry per CDR3 protein. The sample includes some 560,000 distinct CDR3 sequences, roughly 9.5% of them seen just once. This clonotype was seen a handful of times. What it binds is unknown. Germline V gene data show CDR1 as SGHTA and CDR2 as FQGTGA. This CDR3 region has 15 residues. Trimming stripped 5 bases from V and 3 bases from J, with 17 bases between. The same specimen was also included in a second study, on yellow fever vaccine responses in identical twins. This second study says: The T cell response to vaccination in identical twins was reportedly partly convergent and partly personalized.

The TCR sequence derives from a woman under 30 in good health. The chain links TRBV7-3 to TRBJ2-7; D might be TRBD2 (6 bases). The sample consisted of PBMCs. CDR3 DNA sequence: TGTGCCAGCAGCCCACGGGGAGGTGATCTCTACGAGCAGTACTTC. It specifies CASSPRGGDLYEQYF.